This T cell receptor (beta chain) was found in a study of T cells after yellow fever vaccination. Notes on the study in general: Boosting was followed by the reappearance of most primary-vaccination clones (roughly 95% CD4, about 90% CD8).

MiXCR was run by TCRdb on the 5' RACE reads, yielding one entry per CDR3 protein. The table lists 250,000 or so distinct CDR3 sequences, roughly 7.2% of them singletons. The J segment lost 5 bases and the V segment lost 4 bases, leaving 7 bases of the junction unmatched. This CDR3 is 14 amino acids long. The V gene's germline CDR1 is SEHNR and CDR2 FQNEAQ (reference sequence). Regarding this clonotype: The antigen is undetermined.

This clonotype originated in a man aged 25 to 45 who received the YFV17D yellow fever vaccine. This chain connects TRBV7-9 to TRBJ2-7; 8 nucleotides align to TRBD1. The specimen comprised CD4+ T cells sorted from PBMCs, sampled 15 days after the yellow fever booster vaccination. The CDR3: CASSYRTGFHEQYF. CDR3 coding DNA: TGTGCCAGCAGCTACCGGACAGGGTTCCACGAGCAGTACTTC.